This TCR beta chain is drawn from a study of tumor and adjacent non-tumor tissue in lung cancer. Across the study: Stage I to III disease affected approximately 11 men and 5 women aged roughly 31 to 76. Whole-study findings and limits: Significantly higher TCR diversity was found in tumor than normal lung.

This clonotype has just one count. Its antigen is unidentified. The junction and the germline gene differ at one end; a read error may be behind it. The germline gives CDR1 MNHEY, CDR2 SVGEGT. There are 16 residues in the CDR3. The library came from three nested PCR rounds adapted from ARM-PCR protocols. TCRdb re-derived calls from the multiplex PCR reads in MiXCR, one entry per CDR3 protein. The data contain more than 85,000 distinct CDR3 sequences, about 87% of them seen just once; the ten biggest clones take up under 25%. RNA was extracted from bulk tissue without any cell sorting. Donors were chemotherapy-naive, newly diagnosed lung cancer surgical patients in China, August–late 2014.

Sequenced sample: lung tumor tissue. The TCR originated in a man in his 70s with non-small cell lung cancer. The J gene is TRBJ1-6, the V gene TRBV6-2 or TRBV6-3; 9 bases are a match to TRBD1. CDR3 DNA sequence: TGTGCGAGCAGAACCGGGACAGGGAAATCTAATTCACCCCTCCACTTT. Translation gives CASRTGTGKSNSPLHF.